This TCR beta chain was captured in a study of blood T cell repertoires in COVID-19. Sequencing used immunoSEQ multiplex PCR; TCRdb keeps in-frame clones, though not all of them. The top ten hold more than 5.5% of the sample, which has 70,000 to 80,000 clones, about 91% seen once. V lost 0 bases and J lost 2; bases outside the gene matches: 4. Germline V gives CDR1 LNHNV, CDR2 YYDKDF (reference sequence). The CDR3 length is 15 residues. The sample taken for sequencing was peripheral blood. The gene calls are TRBV15 and TRBJ2-7, with TRBD1 matching 7 bases. The TCR originated in a woman between 45 and 60 years old with acute or convalescent COVID-19. This CDR3 is CATSRDRDRPYEQYF. The DNA for the CDR3 is TGTGCCACCAGCAGAGATCGGGACAGACCCTACGAGCAGTACTTC.